The next 28 T cell receptor beta chains were all read from a single sample in a study of T-cell reconstitution after alpha-beta-depleted transplantation in children. Preparing the TCRbeta library involved the use of unique molecular identifiers. TCRdb itself ran the PCR reads through MiXCR, one entry per CDR3 protein. This sample has hundreds of thousands of distinct CDR3 sequences; roughly 13% occur once, and the top ten carry 2% to 2.5%. The material was PBMCs, mostly from graft donor cells, obtained 360 days after TCRalphabeta/CD19-depleted stem cell transplant. Receptor source: a male patient aged 10 to 17 who had a stem cell transplant for acute myeloid leukemia, so the T cells may come from the graft donor.

The chain employs TRBV29-1 and TRBJ2-1; D uncertain. Trimming shortened V by 6 bases and J by 6 bases, and 12 bases separated the two germline ends. The CDR3 is 12 residues long. CDR1 and CDR2 (germline): SQVTM, ANQGSEA. The DNA of the CDR3 is TGCAGCGTCCCTTCCCCTCGCAATGAGCAGTTCTTC. This gives the protein CSVPSPRNEQFF.

Many counts were recorded for this clonotype. V usage is TRBV28 and J usage is TRBJ2-7; weak D call: TRBD1 (5 bases). Germline V gene lookup returns CDR1 MDHEN and CDR2 SYDVKM. V was cut by 6 bases and J by 3 bases, with 12 bases left in between. The CDR3 covers 13 residues. The CDR3, as DNA: TGTGCCAGCAGCCGCGACAGATTCTACGAGCAGTACTTC. It yields the protein CASSRDRFYEQYF. The entire variable domain, with the rest obtained from reference TRBV28 and TRBJ2-7, is as follows: DVKVTQSSRYLVKRTGEKVFLECVQDMDHENMFWYRQDPGLGLRLIYFSYDVKMKEKGDIPEGYSVSREKKERFSLILESASTNQTSMYLCASSRDRFYEQYFGPGTRLTVT.

In nucleotides, the CDR3 is TGTGCCAGTGCCCAGGGGGGACTAGCGAGGGAGACCCAGTACTTC. Its translation is CASAQGGLARETQYF. The V gene is TRBV28, the J gene TRBJ2-5, with 10 bases aligning to TRBD2. Germline V gives CDR1 MDHEN, CDR2 SYDVKM. There are 15 residues in the CDR3. After removal of 9 bases from V and 5 bases from J, the junction contained 12 bases not matched to a gene.

There are a few counts of this clonotype. The J gene is TRBJ2-3, the V gene TRBV29-1, with D perhaps matching TRBD2 (6 bases). Trimming stripped 6 bases from V and 0 bases from J, with 19 bases between. Germline V gives CDR1 SQVTM, CDR2 ANQGSEA. The CDR3 totals 16 residues. The CDR3 protein is CSVHGTPRMSTDTQYF. The DNA of the CDR3 is TGCAGCGTGCACGGGACTCCAAGGATGAGCACAGATACGCAGTATTTT.

This clonotype was picked up a small number of times. This chain joins TRBV5-1 and TRBJ2-7, with 10 bases aligning to TRBD2. With 1 base clipped from V and 4 bases from J, the junction kept 11 bases outside the gene matches. The germline gives CDR1 SGHRS, CDR2 YFSETQ. This CDR3 comprises 17 residues. CDR3 DNA: TGCGCCAGCAGCTTGAACCCCTCTAGCGGGAGCCCTTACGAGCAGTACTTC. Encoded protein: CASSLNPSSGSPYEQYF.

This clonotype was recorded a few times. V is TRBV3-1 and J is TRBJ2-7, with 10 nucleotides matching TRBD1. V lost 6 bases to trimming and J lost 2 bases; unmatched junction nucleotides: 7. This CDR3 is built from 15 residues. Per germline, CDR1 LGHDT and CDR2 YNNKEL (reference sequence). CDR3 sequence: CASRGTTGGPYEQYF. The CDR3 region has the DNA TGTGCCAGCAGGGGGACGACAGGGGGCCCCTACGAGCAGTACTTC.

This clonotype was detected a few times. The rearrangement joins TRBV29-1 to TRBJ2-5, with 11 bases that match TRBD2. Looked up from germline, CDR1 is SQVTM and CDR2 is ANQGSEA. V lost 6 bases and J lost 5; bases outside the gene matches: 8. CDR3 length equals 14 residues. CDR3: CSVVLAGVRETQYF. The CDR3 DNA is TGCAGCGTCGTACTAGCGGGAGTACGGGAGACCCAGTACTTC.

The rearrangement uses TRBV28 and TRBJ2-7, with no clear D. Trimming stripped 4 bases from V and 0 bases from J, with 10 bases between. Germline values: CDR1 MDHEN, CDR2 SYDVKM. This CDR3 spans 14 amino acids. The CDR3: CASSSGSFSYEQYF. In DNA form, the CDR3 reads TGTGCCAGCAGTTCGGGCTCGTTCTCCTACGAGCAGTACTTC. Looking up the rest from reference TRBV28 and TRBJ2-7 gives the full variable domain: DVKVTQSSRYLVKRTGEKVFLECVQDMDHENMFWYRQDPGLGLRLIYFSYDVKMKEKGDIPEGYSVSREKKERFSLILESASTNQTSMYLCASSSGSFSYEQYFGPGTRLTVT.

This clonotype was counted many times. The chain combines TRBV6-5 with TRBJ2-2; the match to TRBD2 covers 7 bases. Trimming removed 4 bases from V and 5 bases from J; junction bases left unmatched: 10. The CDR3 is 16 residues long. CDR1 is MNHEY and CDR2 is SVGAGI in the germline V gene. This CDR3 reads CASSSLAEGWTGELFF. DNA of the CDR3: TGTGCCAGCAGTTCCCTAGCGGAGGGATGGACCGGGGAGCTGTTTTTT.

This clonotype was seen a few times. The chain combines TRBV7-8 with TRBJ2-7; 9 bases are shared with TRBD2. V lost 1 base to trimming and J lost 3 bases; unmatched junction nucleotides: 4. CDR3 length equals 15 residues. Looked up from germline, CDR1 is SGHVS and CDR2 is FQNEAQ. CDR3 DNA sequence: TGTGCCAGCAGCTTAGACTCTAGCGGGAACTACGAGCAGTACTTC. Residues: CASSLDSSGNYEQYF.

This clonotype was seen a few times. CDR3: CSVEDPWAADYGYTF. The CDR3 DNA sequence: TGCAGCGTTGAAGATCCGTGGGCAGCTGACTATGGCTACACCTTC. The V call is TRBV29-1, the J call TRBJ1-2; D call uncertain. Germline values: CDR1 SQVTM, CDR2 ANQGSEA. This CDR3 is built from 15 residues. The V and J ends lost 0 bases and 3 bases respectively, with 14 bases between them. The variable domain in full, with the rest retrieved from reference TRBV29-1 and TRBJ1-2, is SAVISQKPSRDICQRGTSLTIQCQVDSQVTMMFWYRQQPGQSLTLIATANQGSEATYESGFVIDKFPISRPNLTFSTLTVSNMSPEDSSIYLCSVEDPWAADYGYTFGSGTRLTVV.

The table lists this clonotype with many counts. The V gene is TRBV7-8, the J gene TRBJ2-7; 11 positions match TRBD1. V gave up 2 bases and J gave up 2 bases; unmatched junction bases: 2. CDR3 length equals 15 residues. The germline V gene has CDR1 SGHVS and CDR2 FQNEAQ. The CDR3 region is CASSLTDRGPYEQYF. The CDR3, as DNA: TGTGCCAGCAGCTTAACGGACAGGGGGCCCTACGAGCAGTACTTC.

This chain connects TRBV6-2 or TRBV6-3 to TRBJ2-1; tentative D call: TRBD2 (5 bases). This CDR3 has 12 amino acids. Germline CDR1 is MNHEY and CDR2 is SVGEGT. Between the trimmed V and J ends, which lost 2 bases and 10 bases, there was a span of 9 bases. Here the CDR3 reads CASSYLGGEQFF. The CDR3, as DNA: TGTGCCAGCAGTTACCTCGGCGGGGAGCAGTTCTTC.

The sample holds a few counts of this clonotype. J is TRBJ2-3 and V is TRBV7-6; the match to TRBD2 covers 12 bases. The CDR3 is 18 residues long. The germline V gene has CDR1 SGHVS and CDR2 FNYEAQ. Trimming removed 4 bases from V and 1 base from J; junction bases left unmatched: 9. The CDR3 spells CASSSTSGSEGRTDTQYF. CDR3 DNA sequence: TGTGCCAGCAGCTCGACTAGCGGGAGCGAGGGGCGCACAGATACGCAGTATTTT.

This clonotype was counted once. A much more abundant neighbour one base away suggests this may be a read error. The V call is TRBV7-2, the J call TRBJ2-7; D is uncertain. Germline lookup yields CDR1 SGHTA and CDR2 FQGNSA. There are 16 residues in the CDR3. Trimming took off 1 base at V and 4 bases at J, with 17 bases between the two ends. CDR3 amino acids: CASSLEAESLAYEQYF. In nucleotides, the CDR3 is TGTGCCAGCAGCTTAGAGGCGGAGTCTTTGGCTTACGAGCAGTACTTC.

In its sample, this clonotype was seen a few times. The CDR3 DNA reads TGTGCCACTGGGACAGGGAAAGGCCAGCCCCAGCATTTT. Encoded protein: CATGTGKGQPQHF. The chain couples TRBV24-1 to TRBJ1-5; 9 bases are shared with TRBD1. This CDR3 is built from 13 residues. With V trimmed by 10 bases and J by 7 bases, 7 bases remained unmatched. In germline, CDR1 is KGHDR, CDR2 SFDVKD.

This clonotype was recorded at least ten times. The rearrangement links TRBV5-1 to TRBJ2-3, with 9 positions matching TRBD2. Germline V CDR1 and CDR2: SGHRS, YFSETQ. The CDR3 has 16 amino acids. The V gene end was trimmed by 6 bases and the J gene end by 4 bases; junction bases not matched to a gene: 12. This CDR3 is CASIRNTLAGADTQYF. The DNA for the CDR3 is TGCGCCAGCATCCGTAACACACTAGCGGGCGCAGATACGCAGTATTTT.

The chain carries TRBV5-6 and TRBJ1-2; no firm D call. Germline loops: CDR1 SGHDT, CDR2 YYEEEE. Trimming took off 7 bases at V and 4 bases at J, with 17 bases between the two ends. This CDR3 is 14 amino acids long. The CDR3 loop reads CASRGGDRGYGYTF. CDR3 coding DNA: TGTGCCAGCCGCGGAGGAGATCGCGGCTATGGCTACACCTTC.

This clonotype was found a few times. V and J are TRBV20-1 and TRBJ2-1, with 8 nucleotides matching TRBD1. This CDR3 is built from 14 residues. The germline CDR1 and CDR2 sequences are DFQATT and SNEGSKA (reference sequence). J was trimmed by 5 bases and V by 6 bases; bases with no gene match: 9. The CDR3 spells CSAQTGVLHNEQFF. The CDR3 DNA reads TGCAGTGCGCAGACAGGGGTATTACACAATGAGCAGTTCTTC.

The genes are TRBV11-2 and TRBJ2-7, with D tentatively TRBD1 or TRBD2 (5 bases each). Germline assignment: CDR1 SGHAT and CDR2 FQNNGV. The CDR3 has 14 amino acids. The V and J ends lost 5 bases and 7 bases respectively, with 18 bases between them. DNA for the CDR3: TGTGCCAGCAGCCCCGGGACGGGCGAAAGAGAGCAGTACTTC. It translates to CASSPGTGEREQYF.

The genes are TRBV19 and TRBJ2-7, with D maybe TRBD2 (5 bases). The V gene's germline CDR1 is LNHDA and CDR2 SQIVND (reference sequence). The CDR3 covers 15 residues. Trimming pared 6 bases from V and 0 bases from J, leaving 15 bases between. CDR3 protein: CASRPIGGTSYEQYF. The CDR3 region has the DNA TGTGCCAGTAGGCCTATAGGAGGCACCTCCTACGAGCAGTACTTC.

This clonotype has more than one count but fewer than ten. The rearrangement links TRBV6-2 or TRBV6-3 to TRBJ2-7, with a possible D match to TRBD2 (6 bases). This CDR3 comprises 13 residues. Germline loops: CDR1 MNHEY, CDR2 SVGEGT. Trimming pared 8 bases from V and 3 bases from J, leaving 14 bases between. CDR3 protein: CASGPLADYEQYF. The CDR3 nucleotides are TGTGCCAGCGGGCCACTAGCAGACTACGAGCAGTACTTC.

This clonotype was detected only a few times. This chain uses TRBV5-1 with TRBJ2-7; 7 positions agree with TRBD1. With V trimmed by 6 bases and J by 1 base, 10 bases remained unmatched. The germline V gene encodes CDR1 SGHRS and CDR2 YFSETQ. The CDR3 loop spans 15 amino acids. The CDR3 coding sequence is TGCGCCAGCAACCGACCCGAGACAGGGTCCTACGAGCAGTACTTC. It yields the protein CASNRPETGSYEQYF.

J is TRBJ1-2 and V is TRBV3-1, with D hard to call. Trimming removed 3 bases at V and 7 bases at J, with 6 bases between. Per the germline V gene, CDR1 is LGHDT and CDR2 is YNNKEL (reference sequence). The CDR3 is made up of 11 amino acids. CDR3 DNA: TGTGCCAGCAGCCACCAACGTGGCTACACCTTC. Translated: CASSHQRGYTF.

The chain is built from TRBV7-9 and TRBJ2-7; 14 positions agree with TRBD2. The CDR3 covers 15 residues. Germline CDR1 reads SEHNR; CDR2 reads FQNEAQ (reference sequence). V lost 1 base, J lost 5 bases, and 1 base stayed unmatched. The CDR3 sequence: CASSLEGLAGDEQYF. In DNA, the CDR3 is TGTGCCAGCAGCTTAGAGGGACTAGCGGGAGACGAGCAGTACTTC.

This clonotype has ten or more counts. The chain combines TRBV10-3 with TRBJ2-1; D unclear. CDR3 length: 11 amino acids. From germline, CDR1 is ENHRY and CDR2 SYGVKD. V shed 6 bases and J shed 6 bases, with 6 bases lying between them. The CDR3 here is CAIRVGNEQFF. Here the CDR3 DNA reads TGTGCCATCAGGGTCGGCAATGAGCAGTTCTTC.

This clonotype was counted only a few times. V is TRBV20-1 and J is TRBJ1-5; weak D call: TRBD1 (5 bases). With 3 bases removed from V and 4 bases from J, the gap between germline ends came to 19 bases. The CDR3 loop spans 16 amino acids. Germline CDR1 reads DFQATT; CDR2 reads SNEGSKA (reference sequence). The CDR3: CSARGRPPLPNQPQHF. The CDR3 region has the DNA TGCAGTGCTAGGGGGCGGCCCCCACTCCCTAATCAGCCCCAGCATTTT.

This clonotype was counted only a few times. The rearrangement joins TRBV7-2 to TRBJ2-3; D unresolved. In germline, CDR1 is SGHTA, CDR2 FQGNSA. Trimming left V 2 bases short and J 2 bases short, with 17 bases between. The CDR3 contains 17 residues. The DNA for the CDR3 is TGTGCCAGCAGCTTAAGGCTTGGCTTCCTATTCACAGATACGCAGTATTTT. Translation gives CASSLRLGFLFTDTQYF.